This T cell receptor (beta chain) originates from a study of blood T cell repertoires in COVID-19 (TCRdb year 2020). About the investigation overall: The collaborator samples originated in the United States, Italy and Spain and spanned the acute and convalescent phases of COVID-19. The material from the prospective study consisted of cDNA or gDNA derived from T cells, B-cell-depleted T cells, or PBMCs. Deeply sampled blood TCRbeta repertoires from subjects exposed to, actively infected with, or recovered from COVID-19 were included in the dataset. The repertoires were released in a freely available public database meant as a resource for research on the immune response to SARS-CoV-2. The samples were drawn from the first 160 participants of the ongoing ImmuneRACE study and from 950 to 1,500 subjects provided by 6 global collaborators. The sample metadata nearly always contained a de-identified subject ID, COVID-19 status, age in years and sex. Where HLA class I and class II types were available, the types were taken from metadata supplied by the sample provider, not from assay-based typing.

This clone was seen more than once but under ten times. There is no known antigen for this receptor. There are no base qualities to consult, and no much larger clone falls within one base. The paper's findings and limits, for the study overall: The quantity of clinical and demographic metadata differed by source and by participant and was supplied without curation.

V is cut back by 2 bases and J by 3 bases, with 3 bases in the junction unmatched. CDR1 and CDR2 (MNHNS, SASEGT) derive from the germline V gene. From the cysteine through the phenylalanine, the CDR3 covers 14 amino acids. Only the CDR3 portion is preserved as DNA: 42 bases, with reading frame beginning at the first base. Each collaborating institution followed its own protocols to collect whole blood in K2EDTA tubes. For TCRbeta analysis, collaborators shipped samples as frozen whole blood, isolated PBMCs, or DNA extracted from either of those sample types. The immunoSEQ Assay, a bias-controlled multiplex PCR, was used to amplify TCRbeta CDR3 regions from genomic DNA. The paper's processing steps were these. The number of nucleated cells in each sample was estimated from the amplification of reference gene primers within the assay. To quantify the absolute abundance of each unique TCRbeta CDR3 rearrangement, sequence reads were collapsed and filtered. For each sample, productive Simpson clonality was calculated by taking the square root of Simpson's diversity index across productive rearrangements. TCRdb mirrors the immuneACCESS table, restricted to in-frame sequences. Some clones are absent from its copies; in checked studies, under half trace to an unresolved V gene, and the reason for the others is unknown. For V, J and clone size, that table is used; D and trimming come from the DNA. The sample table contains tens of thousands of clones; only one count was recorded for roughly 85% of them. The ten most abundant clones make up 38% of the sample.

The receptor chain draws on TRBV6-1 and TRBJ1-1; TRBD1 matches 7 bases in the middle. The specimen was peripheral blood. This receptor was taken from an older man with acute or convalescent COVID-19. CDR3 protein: CASSESTGDTEAFF. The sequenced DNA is TGTGCCAGCAGTGAATCCACAGGGGACACTGAAGCTTTCTTT.